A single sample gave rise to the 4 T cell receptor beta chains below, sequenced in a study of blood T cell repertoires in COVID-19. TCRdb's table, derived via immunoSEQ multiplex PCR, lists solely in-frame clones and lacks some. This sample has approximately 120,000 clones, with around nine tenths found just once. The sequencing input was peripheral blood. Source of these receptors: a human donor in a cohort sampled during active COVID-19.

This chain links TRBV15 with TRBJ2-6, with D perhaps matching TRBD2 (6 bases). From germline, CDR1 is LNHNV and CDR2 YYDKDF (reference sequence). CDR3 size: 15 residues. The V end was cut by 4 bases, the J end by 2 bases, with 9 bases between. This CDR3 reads CATSKGGAGANVLTF. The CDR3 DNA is TGTGCCACCAGCAAGGGCGGGGCTGGGGCCAACGTCCTGACTTTC.

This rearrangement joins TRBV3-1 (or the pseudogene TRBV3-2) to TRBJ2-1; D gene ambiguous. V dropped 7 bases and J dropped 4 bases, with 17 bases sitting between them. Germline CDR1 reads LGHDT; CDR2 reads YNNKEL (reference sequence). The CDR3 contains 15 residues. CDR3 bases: TGTGCCAGCACCCGGTCCGGAGCTAAGTACAATGAGCAGTTCTTC. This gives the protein CASTRSGAKYNEQFF.

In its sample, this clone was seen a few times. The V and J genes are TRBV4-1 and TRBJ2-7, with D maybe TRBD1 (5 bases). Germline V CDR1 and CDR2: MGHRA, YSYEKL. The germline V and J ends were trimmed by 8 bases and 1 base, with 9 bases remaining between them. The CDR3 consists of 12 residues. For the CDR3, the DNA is TGCGCCAGCTCAACAGGATCCTACGAGCAGTACTTC. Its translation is CASSTGSYEQYF.

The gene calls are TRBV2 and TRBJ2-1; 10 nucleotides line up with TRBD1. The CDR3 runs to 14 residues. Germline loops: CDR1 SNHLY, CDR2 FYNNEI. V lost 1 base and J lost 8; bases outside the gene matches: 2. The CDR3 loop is CASSEVDRGDEQFF. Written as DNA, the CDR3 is TGTGCCAGCAGTGAAGTGGACAGGGGGGATGAGCAGTTCTTC.